These T cell receptor beta chains were read from a single sample in a study of shared clonotypes between healthy human individuals. Some clones are missing from TCRdb's copy, which holds only in-frame ones; the method was immunoSEQ multiplex PCR. Of about 480,000 clones in the sample, 75% to 85% were seen once. The sequenced sample consisted of PBMCs. All receptors come from a woman between 40 and 50 years old in good health. Some clones in this sample may be carry-over from other donors' samples. The CDR3 runs from the conserved cysteine through the conserved F or W. The D gene is left open where the match is weak. The size field is filled for only some rows; it gives once, few, many or a size class.

>NA|TRBJ1-1|TRBV29-1|NA
CSVDEGGGTEAFF
TGCAGCGTTGACGAGGGGGGAGGCACTGAAGCTTTCTTT
>NA|TRBJ2-1|TRBV28|NA
CASSPPSLLEDNEQFF
TGTGCCAGCAGCCCCCCATCTCTACTAGAAGACAATGAGCAGTTCTTC
>NA|TRBJ2-3|TRBV6-6|TRBD1
CASSYQGAKDTQYF
TGTGCCAGCAGTTATCAGGGGGCTAAGGATACGCAGTATTTT
>once|TRBJ2-3|TRBV19|TRBD2
CASSIKAGVDTQYF
TGTGCCAGTAGTATTAAAGCGGGAGTAGATACGCAGTATTTT
>NA|TRBJ2-7|TRBV10-3|TRBD2
CAISPDGGRASYEQYF
TGTGCCATCAGCCCCGATGGCGGGAGGGCCTCCTACGAGCAGTACTTC
>few|TRBJ2-2|TRBV19|TRBD1
CASSILSGTGTSELFF
TGTGCCAGTAGTATATTGTCCGGGACAGGGACCTCGGAGCTGTTTTTT
>NA|TRBJ1-4|TRBV5-8|NA
CASSFGRTNEKLFF
TGTGCCAGCAGCTTTGGGAGAACGAATGAAAAACTGTTTTTT
>NA|TRBJ1-1|TRBV6-5|NA
CASRPGPGTEAFF
TGTGCCAGCAGACCCGGACCTGGCACTGAAGCTTTCTTT
>NA|TRBJ2-7|TRBV9|NA
CASSVEAGLGEQYF
TGTGCCAGCAGCGTAGAGGCGGGCCTGGGCGAGCAGTACTTC
>NA|TRBJ2-2|TRBV2|NA
CASRQTANTGELFF
TGTGCCAGCAGACAGACCGCGAACACCGGGGAGCTGTTTTTT
>NA|TRBJ1-2|TRBV2|NA
CASNAGSGDGYTF
TGTGCCAGCAATGCGGGATCGGGTGATGGCTACACCTTC
>medium-sized|TRBJ1-2|TRBV20-1|NA
CSAEGERRYTF
TGCAGTGCTGAAGGGGAGCGACGCTACACCTTC
>NA|TRBJ1-4|TRBV28|NA
CASSLSGTTTNEKLFF
TGTGCCAGCAGTCTATCGGGGACGACAACTAATGAAAAACTGTTTTTT
>NA|TRBJ1-3|TRBV2|TRBD1
CASSWSAGTGGNTIYF
TGTGCCAGCAGTTGGAGTGCCGGGACAGGGGGAAACACCATATATTTT
>NA|TRBJ2-5|TRBV6-6|NA
CASSYSPGQETQYF
TGTGCCAGCAGTTACTCGCCCGGACAAGAGACCCAGTACTTC
>NA|TRBJ2-5|TRBV18|NA
CASSPNSQETQYF
TGTGCCAGCTCACCCAATAGCCAAGAGACCCAGTACTTC
>NA|TRBJ2-7|TRBV19|TRBD2
CASHSGRPPYEQYF
TGTGCCAGTCATAGCGGGAGGCCCCCCTACGAGCAGTACTTC
>few|TRBJ2-1|TRBV11-3|NA
CASSLGQPYNEQFF
TGTGCCAGCAGCTTAGGCCAACCCTACAATGAGCAGTTCTTC
>NA|TRBJ1-4|TRBV2|NA
CASKADSNEKLFF
TGTGCCAGCAAGGCGGATAGTAATGAAAAACTGTTTTTT
>many|TRBJ1-1|TRBV19|NA
CASSIGQASAPDTEAFF
TGTGCCAGTAGTATCGGGCAGGCCTCGGCACCGGACACTGAAGCTTTCTTT
>few|TRBJ2-1|TRBV7-2|TRBD2
CASSLVLGTSFEQFF
TGTGCCAGCAGCTTAGTCCTCGGGACTAGCTTTGAGCAGTTCTTC
>NA|TRBJ2-5|TRBV6-1|TRBD1
CASSTQGAAETQYF
TGTGCCAGCAGTACACAGGGGGCGGCTGAGACCCAGTACTTC
>few|TRBJ1-1|TRBV29-1|TRBD1
CSAWDRHTEAFF
TGCAGCGCCTGGGACAGGCACACTGAAGCTTTCTTT
>once|TRBJ2-7|TRBV9|NA
CASSVEPHSYEQYF
TGTGCCAGCAGCGTCGAGCCCCATAGCTACGAGCAGTACTTC
>NA|TRBJ2-1|TRBV5-8|NA
CASSLWEAQFF
TGTGCCAGCAGCTTGTGGGAGGCCCAGTTCTTC
>many|TRBJ1-3|TRBV27|TRBD1
CASGDRRNTIYF
TGTGCCAGCGGGGACAGGAGAAACACCATATATTTT
>once|TRBJ2-2|TRBV28|TRBD2
CASSPGGAGLTGELFF
TGTGCCAGCAGTCCCGGTGGAGCGGGACTCACCGGGGAGCTGTTTTTT
>NA|TRBJ1-2|TRBV5-1|TRBD1
CASSTSTGTGDYGYTF
TGCGCCAGCAGCACCTCCACCGGGACAGGGGATTATGGCTACACCTTC
>NA|TRBJ2-3|TRBV7-2|NA
CASSLDSDTQYF
TGTGCCAGCAGCTTAGACTCGGATACGCAGTATTTT
>NA|TRBJ2-3|TRBV5-1|TRBD1
CASSFEGARTDTQYF
TGCGCCAGCAGCTTTGAGGGGGCGCGAACAGATACGCAGTATTTT
>NA|TRBJ2-3|TRBV5-1|TRBD2
CASSLMASGSPDTQYF
TGCGCCAGCAGCTTGATGGCTAGCGGGAGCCCAGATACGCAGTATTTT
>once|TRBJ2-1|TRBV25-1|NA
CASSESAFGSYNEQFF
TGTGCCAGCAGTGAATCGGCCTTCGGATCCTACAATGAGCAGTTCTTC
>NA|TRBJ2-6|TRBV6-4|NA
CASRTDRECSGANVLTF
TGTGCCAGCAGGACAGATAGAGAATGCTCTGGGGCCAACGTCCTGACTTTC
>NA|TRBJ1-1|TRBV19|NA
CASSSRQHTEAFF
TGTGCCAGTAGTTCTCGGCAACACACTGAAGCTTTCTTT